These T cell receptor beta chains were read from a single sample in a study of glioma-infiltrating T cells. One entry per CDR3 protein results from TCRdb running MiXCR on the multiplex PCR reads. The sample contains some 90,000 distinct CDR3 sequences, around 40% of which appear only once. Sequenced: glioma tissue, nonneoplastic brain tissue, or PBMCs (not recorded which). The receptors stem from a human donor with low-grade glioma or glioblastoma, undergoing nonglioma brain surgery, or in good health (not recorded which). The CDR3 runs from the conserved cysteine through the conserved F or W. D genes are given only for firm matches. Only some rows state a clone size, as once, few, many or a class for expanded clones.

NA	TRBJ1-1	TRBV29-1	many	TGCAGCGTTGAAGATCAACGATCAAGGGGGAAAGCTTTCTTT	CSVEDQRSRGKAFF
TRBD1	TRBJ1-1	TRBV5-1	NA	TGCGCCAGCAGACCTGACAGGGGAGGGACTGAAGCTTTCTTT	CASRPDRGGTEAFF
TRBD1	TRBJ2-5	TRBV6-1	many	TGTGCCAGCAGCAGGACAGGGGGCGGGTGGGAGACCCAGTACTTC	CASSRTGGGWETQYF
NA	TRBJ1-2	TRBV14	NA	TGTGCCAGCAGGGGGGCCATCTATGTCTACACCTTC	CASRGAIYVYTF
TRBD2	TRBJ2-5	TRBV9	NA	TGTGCCAGCAGCGTAGGAGCGGGGCCGGTAGAGACCCAGTACTTC	CASSVGAGPVETQYF
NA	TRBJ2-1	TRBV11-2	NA	TGCGCCAGCAGCTTAGAGTGGGCGGGACCCTTCAATGAGCAGTTCTTC	CASSLEWAGPFNEQFF
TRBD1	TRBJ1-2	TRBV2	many	TGTGCCAGCAGGAACAGGGGAGTGAACTATGGCTACACCTTC	CASRNRGVNYGYTF
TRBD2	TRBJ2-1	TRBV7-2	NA	TGTGCCAGCAGCCCGGGGAGCGGGAGGAGTACCTACGAGAAGTTCTTC	CASSPGSGRSTYEKFF
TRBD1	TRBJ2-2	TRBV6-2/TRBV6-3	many	TGTGCCAGCTCCGGGACAGGGAGGACCGGGGAGCTGTTTTTT	CASSGTGRTGELFF
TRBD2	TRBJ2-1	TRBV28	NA	TGCGCCAGCAAGACTAGCGGGACTACAAACGAGCAGTTCTTC	CASKTSGTTNEQFF
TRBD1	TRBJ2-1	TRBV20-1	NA	TGCAGTGCTAGGGACAGGCTCCACTCCTATGAGCAGTTCTTC	CSARDRLHSYEQFF
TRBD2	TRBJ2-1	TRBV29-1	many	TGCAGCGTTGATATAGCGGGTGTTTACAATGAGCAGTTCTTC	CSVDIAGVYNEQFF
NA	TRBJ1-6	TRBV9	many	TGTGCCAGCAGCCTGGGGGGCGGCAGCAATTCACCCCTCCACTTT	CASSLGGGSNSPLHF
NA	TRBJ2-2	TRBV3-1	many	TGTGCCAGCAGCCAAGATGACGGTTACACCGGGGAGCTGTTTTTT	CASSQDDGYTGELFF
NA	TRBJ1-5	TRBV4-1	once	TGCGCCAGCAGCCCAATAAACATGGTGGGGTCAGGCGATAAGCCCCAGCATTTT	CASSPINMVGSGDKPQHF
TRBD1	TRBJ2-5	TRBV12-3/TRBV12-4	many	TGTGCCAGCAGTCAGGGGACAGGGTCGGGGCAAGAGACCCAGTACTTC	CASSQGTGSGQETQYF
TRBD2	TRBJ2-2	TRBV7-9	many	TGTGCCAGCACCCACGGGGGGTCTGGCGGGGAGCTGTTTTTT	CASTHGGSGGELFF
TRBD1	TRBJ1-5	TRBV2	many	TGTGCCAGCAGTGATTCTTTTTTAGGGGGCCTAGGCAATCAGCCCCAGCATTTT	CASSDSFLGGLGNQPQHF
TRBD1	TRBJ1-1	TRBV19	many	TGTGCCAGTAGTAACCCGGGACAGCCGAACACTGAAGCTTTCTTT	CASSNPGQPNTEAFF
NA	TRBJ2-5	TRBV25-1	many	TGTGCCAGCAGTGATCGAAGGGTAGGGGGCCAAGAGACCCAGTACTTC	CASSDRRVGGQETQYF
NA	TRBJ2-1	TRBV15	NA	TGTGCCACCAGCAGAGATTCTAACACTCACAATAAGCGGTTCTTC	CATSRDSNTHNKRFF
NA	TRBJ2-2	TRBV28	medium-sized	TGTGCCAGCAGATCCATCGACAGGATCTGGACCGGGGAGCTGTTTTTT	CASRSIDRIWTGELFF
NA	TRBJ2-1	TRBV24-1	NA	TGTGCCACCAGAGGCAGTGGATACAATGAGCAGTTCTTC	CATRGSGYNEQFF
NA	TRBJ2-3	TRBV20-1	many	TGCAGTGCTAGAGCCTCTGGGGGTACAGATACGCAGTATTTT	CSARASGGTDTQYF
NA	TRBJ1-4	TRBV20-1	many	TGCAGTGCTAGAGATCCTCGGGGGGTTGGTGAAAAACTGTTTTTT	CSARDPRGVGEKLFF
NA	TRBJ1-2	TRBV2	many	TGTGCCAGCAGTGTCGACCAGGGTTCCTCCGGCGGCTACACCTTC	CASSVDQGSSGGYTF
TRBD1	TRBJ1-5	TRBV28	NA	TGTGCCAGCACTTCAACGGGCAGGGGGTTTAATCAGCCCCAGCATTTT	CASTSTGRGFNQPQHF
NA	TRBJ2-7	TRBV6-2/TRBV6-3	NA	TGTGCCAGCAGTTACCCAAGGGACCCAACGATACCGGACGAGCACTACTTC	CASSYPRDPTIPDEHYF
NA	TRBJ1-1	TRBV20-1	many	TGCAGTGCTGGAGGGGGACGGACCGCCATACCGGCTGAAGCTTTCTTT	CSAGGGRTAIPAEAFF
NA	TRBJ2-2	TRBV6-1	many	TGTGCCAGCATCCCGGCCAGGGGAGGGACCGGGGAGCTGTTTTTT	CASIPARGGTGELFF
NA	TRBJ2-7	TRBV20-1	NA	TGCAGTGCTAGCACAAAGGGAACCCCTAACTACGAGCAGTACTTC	CSASTKGTPNYEQYF
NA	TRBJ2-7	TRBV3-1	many	TGTGCCAGCAGCCAAGATCTTGGGGGAAACGAGCAGTACTTC	CASSQDLGGNEQYF
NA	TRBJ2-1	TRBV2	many	TGTGCCAGCAGTGAGGGGTCCCGGGCGGATGAGCAGTTCTTC	CASSEGSRADEQFF
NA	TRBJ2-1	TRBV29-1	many	TGCAGCGTTTTTTGGACGTACAAGCAGTTCTTC	CSVFWTYKQFF